Below, 12 T cell receptor beta chains from the same sample are listed, as sequenced in a study of tumor-infiltrating lymphocytes in glioblastoma multiforme. TCR beta libraries were built from RNA through three nested multiplex PCR rounds using modified ARM-PCR. TCRdb ran MiXCR on the multiplex PCR reads and lists one entry per CDR3 protein. The sample comprises approximately 20,000 distinct CDR3 sequences, 60% to 80% of which are singletons, and around 19% rests with the top ten. The sample consisted of peripheral blood. The receptors originated from a male donor with glioblastoma.

The chain carries TRBV29-1 and TRBJ2-1, with 8 bases matching TRBD1. The CDR3 is 13 residues long. CDR1 and CDR2 (germline): SQVTM, ANQGSEA. Trimming took 6 bases from V and 7 from J; bases not matched to a gene: 8. In DNA, the CDR3 is TGCAGCGTGCGGCAGGGGGCGCGGAATGAGCAGTTCTTC. It yields the protein CSVRQGARNEQFF.

Worth noting for this clonotype: The CDR3 end shows no conserved phenylalanine or tryptophan, and so a read error is likely. V and J are TRBV11-2 and TRBJ2-1, with 8 bases matching TRBD2. This CDR3 has 13 amino acids. Germline assignment: CDR1 SGHAT and CDR2 FQNNGV. Trimming took 7 bases from V and 9 from J; bases not matched to a gene: 8. The CDR3 loop is CASNQREIGEQFL. CDR3 DNA: TGTGCCAGCAACCAGCGGGAGATCGGTGAGCAGTTCCTT.

CDR3 amino acids: CASRRTSGRSGGYTF. CDR3 in DNA: TGTGCCAGCAGGCGAACCTCGGGACGCTCGGGTGGCTACACCTTC. V gene TRBV7-9 combines with J gene TRBJ1-2, with D possibly TRBD1 on 5 matching bases. The V end was cut by 6 bases, the J end by 7 bases, with 21 bases between. There are 15 residues in the CDR3. Germline values: CDR1 SEHNR, CDR2 FQNEAQ (reference sequence).

The chain uses TRBV20-1 and TRBJ2-1, with 7 bases that match TRBD1. Trimming removed 4 bases from V and 9 bases from J; junction bases left unmatched: 9. CDR1 and CDR2 from the germline V gene are DFQATT and SNEGSKA (reference sequence). CDR3 length: 13 residues. The CDR3 DNA is TGCAGTGCTATAAGACAGGGTCTCGGTGAGCAGTTCTTC. Residues: CSAIRQGLGEQFF.

This clonotype is a singleton in its sample. The CDR3 does not end in the conserved phenylalanine or tryptophan, so this is likely a read error. No DNA is shown, since the ends of the CDR3 on it are uncertain; the CDR3 is the one TCRdb lists. The V and J genes are TRBV11-2 and TRBJ2-1; the table gives TRBD1 as D, unverified against the DNA. The CDR3 region is 15 residues in length, termini included. Looked up from germline, CDR1 is SGHAT and CDR2 is FQNNGV. The CDR3 region is CASSPRQGNYNEQFL.

In its sample, this clonotype was seen a few times. This could be a read error, since a much larger clone is one nucleotide away. A read error is likely, as this CDR3 ends without the conserved phenylalanine or tryptophan. The gene calls are TRBV14 and TRBJ1-2; D not certain. The CDR3 totals 12 residues. Germline V gene lookup returns CDR1 SGHDN and CDR2 FVKESK. The V end was cut by 2 bases, the J end by 8 bases, with 9 bases between. The CDR3 is CASSQRVVGYTL. CDR3 sequence (DNA): TGTGCCAGCAGCCAAAGAGTCGTCGGCTACACCCTC.

In this sample, this clonotype turned up once. A much more abundant neighbour one base away suggests this may be a read error. The chain joins TRBV5-1 to TRBJ2-1; 9 bases are a match to TRBD2. Germline trimming cut 0 bases from V and 6 bases from J; bases unmatched to any gene: 4. This CDR3 comprises 15 residues. Germline lookup yields CDR1 SGHRS and CDR2 YFSETQ. As DNA, the CDR3 is TGCGCCAGCAGCTTGGATCTAGCGGGATTCAATGAGCAGTTCTTC. It yields the protein CASSLDLAGFNEQFF.

As for this clonotype: This sequence may be a read error, since a much larger clone differs from it by one base. This chain connects TRBV29-1 to TRBJ2-1; D possibly corresponds to TRBD1 (6 bases). The J call may be in error: the DNA end matches TRBJ2-5 better. The CDR3 contains 11 residues. Germline V CDR1 and CDR2: SQVTM, ANQGSEA. The CDR3 region has the DNA TGCAGCGGCCATGCCAGGGGGACCCAGTACTTC. Its protein product is CSGHARGTQYF.

The chain joins TRBV4-1 to TRBJ2-2; the match to TRBD1 covers 7 bases. The CDR3 loop spans 15 amino acids. CDR1 MGHRA and CDR2 YSYEKL come from the germline V gene. V gave up 0 bases and J gave up 6 bases; unmatched junction bases: 4. Here the CDR3 DNA reads TGCGCCAGCAGCCAAGACGGACAGGCCCCCGGGGAGCTGTTTTTT. Amino acids: CASSQDGQAPGELFF.

This rearrangement joins TRBV12-3 or TRBV12-4 to TRBJ2-7; D is perhaps TRBD1 (6 bases). V lost 5 bases, J lost 1 base, and 12 bases lay in between. This CDR3 spans 14 amino acids. CDR3 region: CASSPPTGSYEQYF. CDR3 nucleotide sequence: TGTGCCAGCAGTCCTCCGACAGGTTCCTACGAGCAGTACTTC.

V and J are TRBV29-1 and TRBJ2-1; the match to TRBD2 covers 8 bases. V trimming: 8 bases; J trimming: 5 bases; junction bases outside the gene matches: 20. This CDR3 is 17 amino acids long. The germline gives CDR1 SQVTM, CDR2 ANQGSEA. CDR3 residues: CSSGGGFSGLGNNEQFF. In DNA form, the CDR3 reads TGCAGCTCCGGGGGGGGATTTTCGGGACTAGGTAACAATGAGCAGTTCTTC.

The chain couples TRBV11-1 to TRBJ2-7, with a tentative D call TRBD2 (5 bases). CDR3 length equals 13 residues. V was shortened by 0 bases and J by 5 bases, with 8 bases between the two germline ends. The V gene's germline CDR1 is SGHAT and CDR2 FQDESV (reference sequence). CDR3 sequence (DNA): TGTGCCAGCAGCTTAGCGCACGGGGACGAGCAGTACTTC. Its translation: CASSLAHGDEQYF.